These T cell receptor beta chains were read from a single sample in a study of STAT5B mutations in CD4+ large granular lymphocyte leukemia. The assay was immunoSEQ multiplex PCR, and TCRdb's table has in-frame clones only and misses some. The sample has 30,000 to 35,000 clones, around four fifths seen once. The sequenced material came from CD4+ T cells from blood buffy coats. Every receptor here comes from a human donor in good health. The CDR3 runs from the conserved cysteine through the conserved F or W. A D gene is named only where the DNA matches it firmly. For some rows the clone size is stated as once, few or many, or as a class when expanded; others skip it.

j_call clone_size d_call v_call cdr3_nt cdr3_aa
TRBJ2-2 . TRBD2 TRBV10-1 TGCGCCAGCTCCGGAGGCCCGACTAGCGGGAGGGGTATCACCGGGGAGCTGTTTTTT CASSGGPTSGRGITGELFF
TRBJ2-5 . TRBD2 TRBV11-3 TGTGCCAGCAGCCCCGGATGGGGCGGGAGGCACCAAGAGACCCAGTACTTC CASSPGWGGRHQETQYF
TRBJ2-7 once TRBD2 TRBV5-1 TGCGCCAGCAGCTTTTCATCGGGACTAGCGGGAGGGCCTTCCTACGAGCAGTACTTC CASSFSSGLAGGPSYEQYF
TRBJ2-7 few . TRBV7-9 TGTGCCAGCAGCCTAGAGACTCCCTCCTACGAGCAGTACTTC CASSLETPSYEQYF
TRBJ1-1 . TRBD1 TRBV6-5 TGTGCCAGCATCCCCGGACAGGGTGCCGAAGCTTTCTTT CASIPGQGAEAFF
TRBJ2-1 . . TRBV30 TGTGCCTGGCAGAAGGCGGGGCGCGTCTACAATGAGCAGTTCTTC CAWQKAGRVYNEQFF
TRBJ2-2 . TRBD2 TRBV2 TGTGCCAGCAGGTCGAGACTAGCGGGAGCCGGGGAGCTGTTTTTT CASRSRLAGAGELFF
TRBJ1-1 . TRBD1 TRBV28 TGTGCCAGCGAGTACAGGGGCCTAGGATTCTTT CASEYRGLGFF
TRBJ2-7 . . TRBV5-5 TGTGCCAGCAGCTTGACAGGGAAGACCTACGAGCAGTACTTC CASSLTGKTYEQYF
TRBJ2-6 . . TRBV21-1 TGTGCCAGCAGCAAATTAGGTGGCAGCTCTGGGGCCAACGTCCTGACTTTC CASSKLGGSSGANVLTF
TRBJ2-3 . . TRBV5-6 TGTGCCAGCAGCGCACAGGATACGCAGTATTTT CASSAQDTQYF
TRBJ1-2 . TRBD1 TRBV18 TGTGCCAGCTCACCGGGCGACAGGGGGCGAGACACCTTC CASSPGDRGRDTF
TRBJ2-1 . TRBD2 TRBV5-6 TGTGCCAGCAGCGCGGGACTAGCGGGAGATGAGCAGTTCTTC CASSAGLAGDEQFF
TRBJ1-2 . TRBD1 TRBV6-1 TGTGCCAGCAGTGGACAGGGGTTGGGGGGCTACACCTTC CASSGQGLGGYTF
TRBJ2-3 . . TRBV7-2 TGTGCCAGCAGCTTAGGGGGGCTTAGAGATACGCAGTATTTT CASSLGGLRDTQYF
TRBJ2-1 . . TRBV27 TGTGCCAGCAGTTTCAGCTCCTACAATGAGCAGTTCTTC CASSFSSYNEQFF
TRBJ1-5 once . TRBV6-6 TGTGCCAGCAGTTTTACTGATAGCAATCAGCCCCAGCATTTT CASSFTDSNQPQHF
TRBJ1-2 few . TRBV4-2 TGTGCCAGCAGCCAAGATTGGGGGGGGACTGGCTACACCTTC CASSQDWGGTGYTF
TRBJ2-1 . . TRBV5-1 TGCGCCAGCAGCTCACTATACAATGAGCAGTTCTTC CASSSLYNEQFF
TRBJ2-7 . TRBD2 TRBV27 TGTGCCAGCAGTTTCGCAGGTCGAGCGGGAGGCGGCGAGCAGTACTTC CASSFAGRAGGGEQYF